The sequence of this TCR beta chain was determined in a study of beta chain features in type 1 diabetes. Points from the study as a whole: The study left unresolved whether HLA type influences TCRB rearrangement. Patients with Type 1 diabetes showed moderately but significantly shorter TCRB CDR3s in all four CD4+ subsets. Cells expressing TCR highly could be over-represented by cDNA sequencing.

This clone appeared a few times. Its specificity is not known. The CDR3 totals 15 residues. Germline V gene data show CDR1 as KGHSH and CDR2 as LQKENI. Between the trimmed V and J ends, which lost 6 bases and 4 bases, there was a span of 16 bases. Reverse transcribing all isolated RNA meant expressed TCRB transcripts were sequenced. Profiled with immunoSEQ multiplex PCR; TCRdb holds only in-frame clones, not every one. The top ten clones hold approximately 0.89% of a sample with about 13,000 clones, under 50% of them seen once. Sorting of CD4+ naive, central memory, regulatory and stem cell-like memory cells was performed via CD45RO/CCR7/CD25/CD127/CD95/CD27.

This TCR came from a man younger than 30 in good health. The V gene is TRBV18, the J gene TRBJ2-1, with D tentatively TRBD2 (5 bases). Sequences were obtained from stem cell memory CD4+ T cells from blood. Here the CDR3 reads CASSPGIQLYNEQFF. The CDR3, as DNA: TGTGCCAGCTCCCCGGGGATTCAGCTATACAATGAGCAGTTCTTC.